The clone carrying this T cell receptor beta chain was recorded once. Its antigen remains unidentified. This CDR3 is 15 amino acids long. V shed 4 bases, J shed 7 bases, and the junction held 9 bases outside the gene matches. Germline CDR1 SGHNT, CDR2 YENEEA. This sample was included in a study of cytomegalovirus exposure and HLA in healthy donors. Study information: In a later analysis, it was reported that the roughly 120 validation repertoires had been produced on the same platform as the 670 or so repertoires belonging to the first cohort. Notes on the study in general: The classifier, whose performance was assessed in both the original and validation cohorts, reportedly diagnosed cytomegalovirus status with high specificity and sensitivity. In a later analysis, first-cohort TCR clusters were found to tend to co-occur in the 100 to 150 validation repertoires. A few CMV-associated chains were confirmed in vitro to be specific for CMV antigens.

Some clones are missing from TCRdb's copy, which holds only in-frame ones; the method was immunoSEQ multiplex PCR. The repertoire has roughly 130,000 clones, around nine tenths of them found once; the top ten carry roughly 1.4%. The J gene is TRBJ2-5, the V gene TRBV11-3; 10 nucleotides align to TRBD1. The sample taken for sequencing was PBMCs. This receptor was obtained from a young man in good health and CMV-seronegative. CDR3 amino acids: CASSYIGTGEGTQYF. CDR3 nucleotide sequence: TGTGCCAGCAGCTACATTGGGACAGGGGAGGGGACCCAGTACTTC.